These 27 T cell receptor beta chains originate from one sample sequenced in a study of blood T cells in healthy people across ages. Using a J-beta primer mix together with a sample-barcoded 5' primer, a second PCR was run for about 7 to 12 cycles. TCRdb passed the 5' RACE reads through MiXCR, listing each CDR3 protein once. This table holds more than 650,000 distinct CDR3 sequences, roughly 53% found once. The source material was blood. These receptor sequences come from a man at least 80 years old in good health.

This chain links TRBV29-1 with TRBJ2-5; tentatively, D is TRBD2 (7 bases). CDR3 size: 13 residues. Germline values: CDR1 SQVTM, CDR2 ANQGSEA. Between the trimmed V and J ends, which lost 6 bases and 6 bases, there was a span of 17 bases. The CDR3 nucleotides read TGCAGCGTCGGGGGGACACAAATGCAGACCCAGTACTTC. As protein: CSVGGTQMQTQYF.

This clonotype was seen a single time. V usage is TRBV7-8 and J usage is TRBJ2-1; possibly TRBD2 for D (6 bases). The length of the CDR3 is 17 residues. Germline V gives CDR1 SGHVS, CDR2 FQNEAQ. Trimming cost V 3 bases and J 0 bases, with 15 bases left between them. The CDR3 spells CASSLDSGVTSYNEQFF. In nucleotides, the CDR3 is TGTGCCAGCAGCTTGGATAGCGGAGTTACCTCCTACAATGAGCAGTTCTTC. Looking up the rest from reference TRBV7-8 and TRBJ2-1 gives the full variable domain: GAGVSQSPRYKVAKRGQDVALRCDPISGHVSLFWYQQALGQGPEFLTYFQNEAQLDKSGLPSDRFFAERPEGSVSTLKIQRTQQEDSAVYLCASSLDSGVTSYNEQFFGPGTRLTVL.

This clonotype came up once. The chain joins TRBV6-6 to TRBJ2-7, with 7 bases aligning to TRBD1. With 5 bases clipped from V and 8 bases from J, the junction kept 9 bases outside the gene matches. Looked up from germline, CDR1 is MNHNY and CDR2 is SVGAGI (reference sequence). The CDR3 runs 13 residues. Here the CDR3 reads CASSAQGPEKQYF. The CDR3 DNA follows: TGTGCCAGCAGTGCACAGGGGCCTGAGAAGCAGTACTTC.

This clonotype was counted only a few times. The chain couples TRBV10-3 to TRBJ2-3; a weak D match, TRBD1 (5 bases). V was shortened by 3 bases and J by 8 bases, with 9 bases between the two germline ends. The CDR3 consists of 12 residues. Germline V gives CDR1 ENHRY, CDR2 SYGVKD. Written as DNA, the CDR3 is TGTGCCATCAGTGAAGGTGGGGCTACGCAGTATTTT. Amino acids: CAISEGGATQYF.

This rearrangement joins TRBV5-4 to TRBJ2-1, with TRBD2 matching 9 bases. The V and J ends lost 5 bases and 5 bases, in that order; junction bases with no gene match: 11. The CDR3 contains 16 residues. The germline gives CDR1 SGHNT, CDR2 YYREEE (reference sequence). The CDR3, as DNA: TGTGCCAGCAGAAGGGGCGCTAGCGGGACCCACAATGAGCAGTTCTTC. Protein sequence: CASRRGASGTHNEQFF. The full variable domain, in which reference TRBV5-4 and TRBJ2-1 provide the parts outside the CDR3, is ETGVTQSPTHLIKTRGQQVTLRCSSQSGHNTVSWYQQALGQGPQFIFQYYREEENGRGNFPPRFSGLQFPNYSSELNVNALELDDSALYLCASRRGASGTHNEQFFGPGTRLTVL.

The CDR3 here is CASSQIRDPNYYEQYF. DNA for the CDR3: TGTGCCAGCAGCCAGATCCGGGATCCCAACTATTACGAGCAGTACTTC. The chain carries TRBV11-2 and TRBJ2-7; tentatively, D is TRBD2 (5 bases). This CDR3 contains 16 residues. Germline V gene data show CDR1 as SGHAT and CDR2 as FQNNGV. Trimming shortened V by 5 bases and J by 4 bases, and 21 bases separated the two germline ends.

The chain has TRBV3-1 and TRBJ2-7; the D gene is possibly TRBD2 (6 bases). The DNA end lines up better with TRBJ2-5; the J call may be wrong. The CDR3 spans 14 residues. Germline V lookup: CDR1 LGHDT, CDR2 YNNKEL (reference sequence). This CDR3 reads CASSQGLGYETQYF. Written as DNA, the CDR3 is TGTGCCAGCAGCCAAGGACTAGGATATGAGACCCAGTACTTC.

CDR3 loop: CATSRVPTGPGQPQHF. DNA of the CDR3: TGTGCCACCAGCAGAGTACCCACAGGGCCCGGTCAGCCCCAGCATTTT. The chain combines TRBV15 with TRBJ1-5, with a weak D call TRBD1 (6 bases). The length of the CDR3 is 16 residues. Germline CDR1 reads LNHNV; CDR2 reads YYDKDF (reference sequence). The V end lost 1 base, the J end lost 6 bases, and 16 bases lay between the germline ends.

The chain recombines TRBV10-1 with TRBJ2-1; TRBD2 aligns across 8 bases. In germline, CDR1 is WNHNN, CDR2 SYGVQD (reference sequence). Losses at the gene ends were 2 bases for V and 6 bases for J; bases not matched to a gene: 12. The CDR3 loop spans 17 amino acids. CDR3 nucleotide sequence: TGCGCCAGCAGTGAGACCGGGGGGGGGCTAGCGAGCAATGAGCAGTTCTTC. Residues: CASSETGGGLASNEQFF.

The gene calls are TRBV7-9 and TRBJ1-5, with D hard to call. Deletions cut 4 bases from V and 6 bases from J, with 13 bases between. CDR1 and CDR2 (germline): SEHNR, FQNEAQ (reference sequence). This CDR3 spans 14 amino acids. CDR3 sequence (DNA): TGTGCCAGCAGCTCCGACCACGAGAGTCAGCCCCAGCATTTT. Its translation: CASSSDHESQPQHF.

The chain links TRBV20-1 to TRBJ2-3; D is ambiguous. Per the germline V gene, CDR1 is DFQATT and CDR2 is SNEGSKA (reference sequence). Trimming left V 0 bases short and J 14 bases short, with 12 bases between. This CDR3 comprises 11 residues. The CDR3 DNA reads as TGCAGTGCTAGAGACCGAGTAGATCCGTATTTT. Its translation is CSARDRVDPYF.

In this sample, this clonotype turned up a few times. V and J are TRBV28 and TRBJ2-1; the D gene is possibly TRBD2 (5 bases). V lost 6 bases and J 9 bases, leaving 18 bases between the germline ends. This CDR3 is built from 14 residues. CDR1 and CDR2 (germline): MDHEN, SYDVKM. In nucleotides, the CDR3 is TGTGCCAGCAGGAGAGACTATAGGCCTAGTGAGCAGTTCTTC. Protein sequence: CASRRDYRPSEQFF.

As DNA, the CDR3 is TGCAGTGCTAGGGAAGCTTGGTCCGGGGAGCTGTTTTTT. Amino acids: CSAREAWSGELFF. The V gene is TRBV20-1, the J gene TRBJ2-2; D is unclear. The CDR3 spans 13 residues. In germline, CDR1 is DFQATT, CDR2 SNEGSKA (reference sequence). V lost 3 bases and J 6 bases, leaving 11 bases between the germline ends.

The chain recombines TRBV7-7 with TRBJ2-2; no reliable D call. In germline, CDR1 is SSHAT, CDR2 FNYEAQ (reference sequence). The length of the CDR3 is 15 residues. With 8 bases removed from V and 0 bases from J, the gap between germline ends came to 13 bases. The CDR3 sequence is CASFRDTANTGELFF. DNA for the CDR3: TGTGCCAGCTTTAGAGACACCGCGAACACCGGGGAGCTGTTTTTT.

The V call is TRBV9, the J call TRBJ2-1, with D perhaps TRBD1 (6 bases). V was clipped by 2 bases and J by 8 bases, with 17 bases between them. This CDR3 comprises 15 residues. The germline V gene has CDR1 SGDLS and CDR2 YYNGEE. CDR3 nucleotide sequence: TGTGCCAGCAGCGTGAGGGGGTGGCAGGTAGATGAGCAGTTCTTC. This gives the protein CASSVRGWQVDEQFF.

CDR3 sequence: CASSGGHLNTEAFF. The CDR3 region has the DNA TGTGCCAGCAGTGGCGGACACTTGAACACTGAAGCTTTCTTT. The chain has TRBV6-5 and TRBJ1-1; D might be TRBD1 (5 bases). The germline V gene encodes CDR1 MNHEY and CDR2 SVGAGI. V gave up 5 bases and J gave up 0 bases, with 10 bases separating them. The CDR3 consists of 14 residues.

The rearrangement joins TRBV6-6 to TRBJ1-2; 7 nucleotides match TRBD1. V lost 6 bases to trimming and J lost 1 base; unmatched junction nucleotides: 2. Germline V lookup: CDR1 MNHNY, CDR2 SVGAGI (reference sequence). CDR3 length: 13 residues. The CDR3 reads CASRTGDNYGYTF. DNA of the CDR3: TGTGCCAGCAGAACAGGGGATAACTATGGCTACACCTTC.

This chain links TRBV3-1 with TRBJ2-6, with no clear D. This CDR3 is 16 amino acids long. CDR1 and CDR2 from the germline V gene are LGHDT and YNNKEL (reference sequence). With 2 bases removed from V and 1 base from J, the gap between germline ends came to 9 bases. The CDR3 DNA follows: TGTGCCAGCAGCCAATTTGCGCCGTCTGGGGCCAACGTCCTGACTTTC. It translates to CASSQFAPSGANVLTF.

This chain links TRBV2 with TRBJ2-2; D is uncertain. The CDR3 contains 14 residues. V lost 6 bases and J lost 0, with 8 bases in between. Germline V lookup: CDR1 SNHLY, CDR2 FYNNEI. CDR3 DNA: TGTGCCAGCAGAACAAACACGAACACCGGGGAGCTGTTTTTT. It is translated as CASRTNTNTGELFF.

In its sample, this clonotype was seen a few times. This chain connects TRBV9 to TRBJ2-6, with D maybe TRBD2 (6 bases). The CDR3 contains 15 residues. Trimming cost V 0 bases and J 4 bases, with 8 bases left between them. Germline V lookup: CDR1 SGDLS, CDR2 YYNGEE. The DNA for the CDR3 is TGTGCCAGCAGCGTAGCGGGAGTGGGGGCCAACGTCCTGACTTTC. Amino acids: CASSVAGVGANVLTF. Full variable domain (missing parts from reference TRBV9 and TRBJ2-6): DSGVTQTPKHLITATGQRVTLRCSPRSGDLSVYWYQQSLDQGLQFLIQYYNGEERAKGNILERFSAQQFPDLHSELNLSSLELGDSALYFCASSVAGVGANVLTFGAGSRLTVL.

This chain joins TRBV27 and TRBJ2-5; unclear D gene. V was pared by 3 bases and J by 7 bases, with 12 bases between. Germline V gene sequence: CDR1 MNHEY, CDR2 SMNVEV (reference sequence). The CDR3 runs 13 residues. CDR3 loop: CASSFNPTGTQYF. For the CDR3, the DNA is TGTGCCAGCAGTTTTAACCCCACCGGGACCCAGTACTTC.

The chain links TRBV25-1 to TRBJ1-5; D perhaps matches TRBD1 (6 bases). This CDR3 comprises 15 residues. V shed 2 bases and J shed 2 bases, with 10 bases lying between them. CDR1 is MGHDK and CDR2 is SYGVNS in the germline V gene. The CDR3 DNA reads as TGTGCCAGCAGTGAAGGGGGGGCAGGCAATCAGCCCCAGCATTTT. Translated, it gives CASSEGGAGNQPQHF. Combining the CDR3 with reference TRBV25-1 and TRBJ1-5 gives the whole variable domain EADIYQTPRYLVIGTGKKITLECSQTMGHDKMYWYQQDPGMELHLIHYSYGVNSTEKGDLSSESTVSRIRTEHFPLTLESARPSHTSQYLCASSEGGAGNQPQHFGDGTRLSIL.

The V gene is TRBV2, the J gene TRBJ1-5; 10 bases agree with TRBD1. Germline V gene sequence: CDR1 SNHLY, CDR2 FYNNEI. The ends lost 6 bases at V and 1 base at J; junction bases unmatched: 3. The length of the CDR3 is 15 residues. CDR3 nucleotide sequence: TGTGCCAGCAGAGGGGACAGGGGCAGCAATCAGCCCCAGCATTTT. This encodes CASRGDRGSNQPQHF.

Remarks on this clonotype: One end of the junction does not line up with germline, which may come from a read error. The chain couples TRBV15 to TRBJ1-1; unclear D gene. The CDR3 totals 15 residues. Germline lookup yields CDR1 LNHNV and CDR2 YYDKDF (reference sequence). CDR3 sequence: CATRRGGLLNTEAFF. The DNA for the CDR3 is TGTGCCACCAGAAGAGGTGGGTTACTTAACACTGAAGCTTTCTTT.

This clonotype showed up just a few times. V and J are TRBV5-1 and TRBJ2-3; D call uncertain. The CDR3 length is 15 residues. Germline CDR1 is SGHRS and CDR2 is YFSETQ. The V end lost 0 bases, the J end lost 3 bases, and 11 bases lay between the germline ends. CDR3 sequence: CASSLAGLETDTQYF. CDR3 DNA sequence: TGCGCCAGCAGCTTGGCCGGGCTGGAGACAGATACGCAGTATTTT.

The chain combines TRBV2 with TRBJ2-5, with D possibly matching TRBD2 (6 bases). Per the germline V gene, CDR1 is SNHLY and CDR2 is FYNNEI. The CDR3 has 14 amino acids. Trimming cost V 2 bases and J 1 base, with 8 bases left between them. The CDR3 is CASSEPSAQETQYF. In nucleotides, the CDR3 is TGTGCCAGCAGTGAACCTAGCGCCCAAGAGACCCAGTACTTC.

This clonotype was counted a few times. The rearrangement uses TRBV2 and TRBJ2-3; TRBD2 is a possible D gene (6 bases). Per germline, CDR1 SNHLY and CDR2 FYNNEI. Trimming took 3 bases from V and 7 from J, leaving 20 bases between them. The CDR3 consists of 16 residues. The CDR3 sequence is CASSEETRALGNTQYF. CDR3 DNA: TGTGCCAGCAGTGAGGAGACTAGGGCACTCGGGAATACGCAGTATTTT.